A selection of T cell receptor beta chains follows, all from one sample in a study of T cells in Graves' hyperthyroidism and ophthalmopathy. TCRdb reanalysed the multiplex PCR reads using MiXCR and keeps one entry per CDR3 protein. The data contain some 250,000 distinct CDR3 sequences, more than 14% of them singletons. The sequenced material came from blood. Receptor source: a woman in her 40s with Graves' hyperthyroidism that later progressed to Graves' ophthalmopathy. Both conserved end residues are part of each CDR3. A D gene is named only where the DNA matches it firmly. Size values are once, few and many counts, or a class for expanded clones, and some rows have none.

V	D	J	size	CDR3	DNA
TRBV28	.	TRBJ2-7	many	CASSSWRKIGYEQYF	TGTGCCAGCAGTTCCTGGAGGAAGATAGGCTACGAGCAGTACTTC
TRBV5-6	.	TRBJ2-1	many	CATTRDDLYEQFF	TGTGCCACCACCAGGGATGATCTCTATGAGCAGTTCTTC
TRBV6-1	TRBD1	TRBJ1-1	many	CASSYSFRDRLNTEAFF	TGTGCCAGCAGTTATTCGTTTCGGGACAGGTTGAACACTGAAGCTTTCTTT
TRBV9	.	TRBJ2-2	.	CASSVQPWDKPNTGELFF	TGTGCCAGCAGCGTCCAACCTTGGGACAAACCGAACACCGGGGAGCTGTTTTTT
TRBV20-1	.	TRBJ2-6	many	CSAFPNSGANVLTF	TGCAGTGCTTTCCCGAACTCTGGGGCCAACGTCCTGACTTTC
TRBV6-1	TRBD2	TRBJ2-1	many	CASSGYPLAGAYNEQFF	TGTGCCAGCAGTGGATACCCCCTAGCGGGAGCGTACAATGAGCAGTTCTTC
TRBV7-8	.	TRBJ1-5	many	CASSLIRYSNQPQHF	TGTGCCAGCAGCTTAATCAGATATAGCAATCAGCCCCAGCATTTT
TRBV20-1	.	TRBJ2-5	many	CSARDPHQETQYF	TGCAGTGCTAGAGATCCACACCAAGAGACCCAGTACTTC
TRBV28	TRBD2	TRBJ2-1	many	CASSLSLAGAYNEQFF	TGTGCCAGCAGTTTATCCTTAGCGGGAGCCTACAATGAGCAGTTCTTC
TRBV4-1	TRBD2	TRBJ2-1	few	CASSQGLAGRNNEQFF	TGCGCCAGCAGCCAGGGACTAGCGGGTCGAAACAATGAGCAGTTCTTC
TRBV15	.	TRBJ1-1	many	CATSRDLLQGVAEASF	TGTGCCACCAGCAGAGATCTCCTCCAGGGAGTGGCTGAAGCTTCCTTT
TRBV30	.	TRBJ1-1	many	CAWSVRGLNTEAFF	TGTGCCTGGAGTGTCAGGGGATTGAACACTGAAGCTTTCTTT
TRBV5-1	.	TRBJ2-2	many	CASSHLSGLDTGELFF	TGCGCCAGCAGCCATCTTTCGGGACTCGACACCGGGGAGCTGTTTTTT
TRBV15	.	TRBJ2-5	.	CATSRDLSDTEYF	TGTGCCACCAGCAGAGATCTCTCGGACACCGAGTACTTC
TRBV6-4	TRBD2	TRBJ2-1	many	CASSDGTSGDNEQFF	TGTGCCAGCAGTGACGGGACTAGCGGGGACAATGAGCAGTTCTTC
TRBV27	.	TRBJ1-6	many	CASSLGEGDLTLHF	TGTGCCAGCAGTTTAGGTGAAGGGGATCTAACCCTCCACTTT
TRBV12-3/TRBV12-4	TRBD2	TRBJ2-1	many	CASSLLAGGDNEQFF	TGTGCCAGCAGCTTACTAGCGGGAGGCGACAATGAGCAGTTCTTC